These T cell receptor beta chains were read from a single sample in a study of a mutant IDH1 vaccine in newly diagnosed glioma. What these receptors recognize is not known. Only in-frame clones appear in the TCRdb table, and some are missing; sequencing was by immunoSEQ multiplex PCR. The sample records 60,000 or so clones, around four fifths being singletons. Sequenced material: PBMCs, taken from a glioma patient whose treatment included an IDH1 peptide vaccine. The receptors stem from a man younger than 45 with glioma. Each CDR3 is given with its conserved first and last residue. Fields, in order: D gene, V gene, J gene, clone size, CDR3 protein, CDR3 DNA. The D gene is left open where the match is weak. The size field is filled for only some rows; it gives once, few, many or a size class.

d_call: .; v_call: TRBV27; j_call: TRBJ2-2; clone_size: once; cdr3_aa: CASSSPSKTNTGELFF; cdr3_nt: TGTGCCAGCAGTTCCCCGAGCAAAACGAACACCGGGGAGCTGTTTTTT
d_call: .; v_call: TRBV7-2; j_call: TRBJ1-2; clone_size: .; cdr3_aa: CASSLGNRYYGYTF; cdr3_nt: TGTGCCAGCAGCTTGGGAAACAGATACTATGGCTACACCTTC
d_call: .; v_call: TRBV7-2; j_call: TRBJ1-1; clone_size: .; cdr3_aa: CASSGRTRGSEAFF; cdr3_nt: TGTGCTAGCAGCGGACGGACTAGAGGCTCTGAAGCTTTCTTT
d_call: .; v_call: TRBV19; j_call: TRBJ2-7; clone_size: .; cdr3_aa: CASSISGNSRSYEQYF; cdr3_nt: TGTGCCAGTAGTATATCGGGGAACTCCAGATCCTACGAGCAGTACTTC
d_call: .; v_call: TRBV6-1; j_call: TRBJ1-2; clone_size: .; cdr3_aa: CASSEAGSNYGYTF; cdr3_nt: TGTGCCAGCAGTGAGGCAGGGTCTAACTATGGCTACACCTTC
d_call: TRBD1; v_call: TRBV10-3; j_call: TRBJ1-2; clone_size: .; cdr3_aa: CAISEGQGPGGYTF; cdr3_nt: TGTGCCATCAGTGAGGGACAGGGGCCCGGTGGCTACACCTTC
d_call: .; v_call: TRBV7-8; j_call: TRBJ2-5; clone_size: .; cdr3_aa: CASSLGVGWQETQYF; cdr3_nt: TGTGCCAGCAGCTTAGGTGTGGGGTGGCAAGAGACCCAGTACTTC
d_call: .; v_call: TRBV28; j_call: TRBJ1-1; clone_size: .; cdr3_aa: CASSLDVGVEAFF; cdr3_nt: TGTGCCAGCAGTTTAGACGTAGGCGTGGAAGCTTTCTTT
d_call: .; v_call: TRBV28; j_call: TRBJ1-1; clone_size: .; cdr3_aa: CASSLKGIGTEAFF; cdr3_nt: TGTGCCAGCAGTTTAAAGGGGATTGGCACTGAAGCTTTCTTT
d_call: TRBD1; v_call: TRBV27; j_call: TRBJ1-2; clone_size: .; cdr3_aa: CASSPTGQWGYTF; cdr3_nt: TGTGCCAGCAGTCCCACGGGACAGTGGGGCTACACCTTC
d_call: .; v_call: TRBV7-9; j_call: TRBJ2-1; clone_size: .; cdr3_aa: CASSPGGGDYRNEQFF; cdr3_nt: TGTGCCAGCAGCCCAGGAGGGGGGGATTATAGGAATGAGCAGTTCTTC
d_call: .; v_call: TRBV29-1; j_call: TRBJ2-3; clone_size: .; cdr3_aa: CSVGSVAGFLTDTQYF; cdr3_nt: TGCAGCGTTGGGTCGGTGGCAGGCTTCCTCACAGATACGCAGTATTTT
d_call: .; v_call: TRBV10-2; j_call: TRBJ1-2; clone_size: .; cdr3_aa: CASRTRAPDTLSYGYTF; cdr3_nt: TGCGCCAGCAGAACGCGGGCTCCGGACACTCTTTCTTATGGCTACACCTTC
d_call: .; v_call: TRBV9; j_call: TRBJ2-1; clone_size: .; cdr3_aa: CASSTRLDSFTYNEQFF; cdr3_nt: TGTGCCAGCAGCACCCGATTAGACAGCTTTACTTACAATGAGCAGTTCTTC
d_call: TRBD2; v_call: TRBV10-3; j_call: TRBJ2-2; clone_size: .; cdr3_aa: CAISPGLAGANTGELFF; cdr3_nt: TGTGCCATCAGTCCGGGACTAGCGGGAGCGAACACCGGGGAGCTGTTTTTT
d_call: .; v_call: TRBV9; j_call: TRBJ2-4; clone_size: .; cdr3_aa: CASTPQGTKNIQYF; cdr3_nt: TGTGCCAGCACCCCCCAGGGAACCAAAAACATTCAGTACTTC
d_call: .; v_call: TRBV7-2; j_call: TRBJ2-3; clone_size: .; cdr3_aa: CASRSQGGLQLDTQYF; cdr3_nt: TGTGCCAGCAGATCCCAGGGGGGTCTCCAGCTAGATACGCAGTATTTT
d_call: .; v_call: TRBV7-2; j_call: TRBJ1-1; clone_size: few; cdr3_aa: CASSSPPNTEAFF; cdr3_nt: TGTGCCAGCAGCTCCCCCCCGAACACTGAAGCTTTCTTT
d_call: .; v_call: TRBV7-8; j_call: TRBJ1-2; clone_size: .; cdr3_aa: CASSLENYGYTF; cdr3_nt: TGTGCCAGCAGCTTAGAGAACTATGGCTACACCTTC